This T cell receptor (beta chain) was captured by sequencing in a study of sequential checkpoint blockade in melanoma. Study details: Patients were randomized 1:1 to nivolumab-then-ipilimumab or ipilimumab-then-nivolumab first-line.

The treatment here: randomized to nivolumab then ipilimumab (arm A) or the reverse (arm B). From thawed PBMCs, live CD3+CD8+ cells negative for CD19 and CD56 were sorted. This clone was observed a single time. TCRdb keeps only in-frame clones here, not all; method: immunoSEQ multiplex PCR. Seen here are about 20,000 clones, roughly 82% observed once, and the top ten hold roughly half. V shed 1 base, J shed 9 bases, and the junction held 18 bases outside the gene matches. CDR1 SGHRS and CDR2 YFSETQ come from the germline V gene. The CDR3 runs to 18 residues. This TCR came from a human donor with melanoma. V usage is TRBV5-1 and J usage is TRBJ2-3; TRBD2 matches at 9 bases. The sample was CD8+ T cells sorted from blood (inferred from file names), taken from a patient given nivolumab and ipilimumab in sequence. The CDR3 coding sequence is TGCGCCAGCAGCTTGATCGGGGACTTAGCGGGGGCGGGTGTAACGCAGTATTTT. Protein product: CASSLIGDLAGAGVTQYF. Together with reference TRBV5-1 and TRBJ2-3, the CDR3 gives the full variable domain: KAGVTQTPRYLIKTRGQQVTLSCSPISGHRSVSWYQQTPGQGLQFLFEYFSETQRNKGNFPGRFSGRQFSNSRSEMNVSTLELGDSALYLCASSLIGDLAGAGVTQYFGPGTRLTVL.